The sequence of this T cell receptor (beta chain) was determined in a study of T cell repertoires in cytomegalovirus infection. Looking at the study overall: Through public TCR beta signatures, both CMV infection and matching HLA type were indicated. Whole-study results and caveats: Across the ex vivo response, the dominant clonotypes were HLA-C-restricted CMV-specific TCR beta clonotypes. CMV carriers having the relevant HLA were flagged by cumulative public TCR beta family frequency.

Per germline, CDR1 SGHRS and CDR2 YFSETQ. This CDR3 is built from 14 residues. With 1 base removed from V and 3 bases from J, the gap between germline ends came to 10 bases. TCRdb re-called the reads with MiXCR, one entry per CDR3 protein. Counted here are 310,000 or so distinct CDR3 sequences, roughly a quarter occurring once; the ten biggest clones make up more than 11%. This clonotype was seen a few times. The antigen is not known. The source of this sequence is a human donor in good health (CMV status not recorded). Some clones in this sample may be carry-over from other donors' samples. The sequenced sample consisted of PBMCs. The V gene is TRBV5-1, the J gene TRBJ1-1, with unresolved D. DNA of the CDR3: TGCGCCAGCAGCTTGCGGGAGTGGGACACTGAAGCTTTCTTT. This translates into CASSLREWDTEAFF.